A selection of T cell receptor beta chains follows, all from one sample in a study of blood T cell repertoires in COVID-19. TCRdb's copy holds only in-frame clones and misses some; the assay was immunoSEQ multiplex PCR. The sample has approximately 30,000 clones, about 85% seen once. The material sequenced was peripheral blood. These receptors all come from a human donor with acute or convalescent COVID-19. The donor label of this sample is uncertain. Each CDR3 is given with its conserved first and last residue. Each record gives: D gene, clone size, V gene, J gene, CDR3 protein, CDR3 DNA. The D gene is left open where the match is weak. Clone size is not always given. Where it is, it says once, few, many or a class for expanded clones.

D: NA; size: once; V: TRBV18; J: TRBJ2-5; CDR3: CASSPPAGQETQYF; DNA: TGTGCCAGCTCACCCCCAGCGGGCCAAGAGACCCAGTACTTC
D: NA; size: NA; V: TRBV28; J: TRBJ2-1; CDR3: CASSLLEGPYNEQFF; DNA: TGTGCCAGCAGTTTATTGGAGGGCCCATACAATGAGCAGTTCTTC
D: NA; size: NA; V: TRBV3-1/TRBV3-2; J: TRBJ2-7; CDR3: CASSHQAYEQYF; DNA: TGTGCCAGCAGCCACCAGGCCTACGAGCAGTACTTC
D: NA; size: few; V: TRBV19; J: TRBJ1-2; CDR3: CASRLTGSGGYTF; DNA: TGTGCCAGTAGGCTCACAGGGTCAGGCGGCTACACCTTC
D: NA; size: NA; V: TRBV7-2; J: TRBJ2-1; CDR3: CASSLGGGRDEQFF; DNA: TGTGCCAGCAGCTTAGGAGGGGGTCGGGATGAGCAGTTCTTC
D: NA; size: NA; V: TRBV5-4; J: TRBJ1-2; CDR3: CASNLDVANYGYTF; DNA: TGTGCCAGCAACTTGGACGTAGCTAACTATGGCTACACCTTC
D: TRBD2; size: NA; V: TRBV27; J: TRBJ2-7; CDR3: CASRTGRSSVDEQYF; DNA: TGTGCCAGCAGGACCGGGAGGTCTTCCGTGGACGAGCAGTACTTC
D: NA; size: NA; V: TRBV11-3; J: TRBJ2-3; CDR3: CASSFRAQSFPDTQYF; DNA: TGTGCCAGCAGCTTTCGCGCACAGTCTTTTCCGGATACGCAGTATTTT
D: TRBD1; size: NA; V: TRBV10-3; J: TRBJ2-7; CDR3: CAISESRQGADGEQYF; DNA: TGTGCCATCAGTGAGTCCCGACAGGGGGCTGATGGCGAGCAGTACTTC
D: TRBD2; size: NA; V: TRBV11-1; J: TRBJ2-1; CDR3: CASSGASGGPGNEQFF; DNA: TGTGCCAGCAGTGGGGCGAGCGGGGGACCGGGCAATGAGCAGTTCTTC
D: TRBD1; size: NA; V: TRBV7-3; J: TRBJ2-7; CDR3: CASSPDRGSEQYF; DNA: TGTGCCAGCAGCCCAGACAGGGGCTCCGAGCAGTACTTC
D: NA; size: NA; V: TRBV2; J: TRBJ1-4; CDR3: CASSDLRAGNEKLFF; DNA: TGTGCCAGCAGTGATCTGAGGGCTGGGAATGAAAAACTGTTTTTT
D: NA; size: NA; V: TRBV25-1; J: TRBJ1-4; CDR3: CASTDRTTNEKLFF; DNA: TGTGCCAGCACAGACAGAACAACTAATGAAAAACTGTTTTTT
D: TRBD2; size: NA; V: TRBV5-1; J: TRBJ2-7; CDR3: CASSPGLAGGYEQYF; DNA: TGCGCCAGCAGCCCCGGACTAGCGGGGGGCTACGAGCAGTACTTC
D: NA; size: NA; V: TRBV9; J: TRBJ1-1; CDR3: CASSVVHTSNTEAFF; DNA: TGTGCCAGCAGCGTAGTCCACACCTCGAACACTGAAGCTTTCTTT
D: NA; size: NA; V: TRBV28; J: TRBJ1-4; CDR3: CASRPGGAIEKLFF; DNA: TGTGCCAGCAGACCGGGAGGGGCCATTGAAAAACTGTTTTTT
D: TRBD2; size: NA; V: TRBV5-1; J: TRBJ2-5; CDR3: CASSSLAGGGETQYF; DNA: TGCGCCAGCAGCTCGTTAGCGGGAGGCGGCGAGACCCAGTACTTC
D: NA; size: NA; V: TRBV21-1; J: TRBJ2-3; CDR3: CASTRVTQYF; DNA: TGTGCCAGCACCAGGGTTACGCAGTATTTT
D: NA; size: NA; V: TRBV4-1; J: TRBJ1-5; CDR3: CASSLTGAQPQHF; DNA: TGCGCCAGCAGCCTCACTGGGGCTCAGCCCCAGCATTTT
D: TRBD1; size: NA; V: TRBV2; J: TRBJ1-4; CDR3: CASSEAARTGGEKLFF; DNA: TGTGCCAGCAGTGAAGCGGCCCGGACAGGGGGGGAAAAACTGTTTTTT
D: TRBD2; size: NA; V: TRBV4-1; J: TRBJ2-3; CDR3: CASSQDSLAGGPRTDTQYF; DNA: TGCGCCAGCAGCCAAGATTCACTAGCGGGGGGGCCTCGCACAGATACGCAGTATTTT
D: TRBD1; size: few; V: TRBV7-2; J: TRBJ1-4; CDR3: CASSLGYRGGKEKLFF; DNA: TGTGCCAGCAGCTTAGGGTACAGGGGAGGAAAAGAAAAACTGTTTTTT
D: NA; size: NA; V: TRBV10-1; J: TRBJ2-3; CDR3: CASSLTDTQYF; DNA: TGCGCCAGCAGCCTCACAGATACGCAGTATTTT
D: TRBD2; size: NA; V: TRBV20-1; J: TRBJ2-1; CDR3: CSASQSSGNNEQFF; DNA: TGCAGTGCTAGTCAGTCTAGCGGGAACAATGAGCAGTTCTTC
D: TRBD1; size: few; V: TRBV11-3; J: TRBJ2-2; CDR3: CASSLAGTGGRELFF; DNA: TGTGCCAGCAGCTTAGCTGGGACAGGGGGCCGGGAGCTGTTTTTT
D: TRBD1; size: once; V: TRBV28; J: TRBJ1-1; CDR3: CASSLGTGQVNTEAFF; DNA: TGTGCCAGCAGCCTCGGAACGGGACAGGTGAACACTGAAGCTTTCTTT
D: TRBD1; size: NA; V: TRBV27; J: TRBJ1-5; CDR3: CASRGIQGAHQPQHF; DNA: TGTGCCAGCAGGGGGATACAGGGGGCCCATCAGCCCCAGCATTTT
D: NA; size: NA; V: TRBV7-8; J: TRBJ2-2; CDR3: CASSLHGELFF; DNA: TGTGCCAGCAGCCTACACGGGGAGCTGTTTTTT
D: TRBD1; size: NA; V: TRBV5-8; J: TRBJ1-4; CDR3: CASSSGQGSLTTNEKLFF; DNA: TGTGCCAGCAGCTCGGGACAGGGTTCCCTGACAACTAATGAAAAACTGTTTTTT
D: NA; size: NA; V: TRBV3-1/TRBV3-2; J: TRBJ1-1; CDR3: CASSQFLDSNTEAFF; DNA: TGTGCCAGCAGCCAATTTCTCGACAGTAACACTGAAGCTTTCTTT
D: TRBD1; size: NA; V: TRBV5-1; J: TRBJ2-5; CDR3: CASQMTGGIQETQYF; DNA: TGCGCCAGCCAGATGACAGGGGGTATCCAAGAGACCCAGTACTTC
D: NA; size: NA; V: TRBV7-9; J: TRBJ2-1; CDR3: CASSLLPVADNEQFF; DNA: TGTGCCAGCAGCTTATTGCCAGTTGCGGACAATGAGCAGTTCTTC
D: NA; size: NA; V: TRBV19; J: TRBJ1-5; CDR3: CASSMGAAGVHQPQHF; DNA: TGTGCCAGTAGTATGGGGGCTGCAGGGGTGCATCAGCCCCAGCATTTT
D: NA; size: NA; V: TRBV9; J: TRBJ2-1; CDR3: CASSVGGQGGVRNEQFF; DNA: TGTGCCAGCAGCGTAGGCGGACAGGGAGGGGTTAGGAATGAGCAGTTCTTC
D: NA; size: NA; V: TRBV13; J: TRBJ2-7; CDR3: CASSGWGDYEQYF; DNA: TGTGCCAGCAGCGGTTGGGGGGACTACGAGCAGTACTTC